Below, 30 T cell receptor beta chains from the same sample are listed, as sequenced in a study of blood T cells in healthy people across ages. A second PCR of 7 to 11 cycles used a sample-barcoded 5' primer and a J-beta primer mix. TCRdb used MiXCR to reprocess the 5' RACE reads, holding one entry per CDR3 protein. Here the sample spans roughly 1,700,000 distinct CDR3 sequences, roughly 27% being singletons. The sample taken for sequencing was blood. Every receptor here comes from a woman in her thirties in good health.

This chain links TRBV20-1 with TRBJ2-2, with 9 bases lining up with TRBD1. Trimming cost V 1 base and J 7 bases; bases outside gene matches: 4. This CDR3 contains 14 residues. Germline CDR1 and CDR2: DFQATT and SNEGSKA (reference sequence). CDR3 bases: TGCAGTGCTAGAGCGGGACAGGGTCTCGGGGAGCTGTTTTTT. Translation: CSARAGQGLGELFF.

About this clonotype: The germline gene is not matched at one end of the junction; a read error may be the cause. This chain joins TRBV10-3 and TRBJ2-3; D possibly matches TRBD1 or TRBD2 (5 bases each). The CDR3 has 13 amino acids. In germline, CDR1 is ENHRY, CDR2 SYGVKD. CDR3 loop: CAIRGENTGTQYF. CDR3 DNA sequence: TGTGCCATCAGAGGGGAGAACACAGGTACGCAGTATTTT.

Many counts were recorded for this clonotype. The rearrangement uses TRBV12-3 or TRBV12-4 and TRBJ2-5; tentative D call: TRBD2 (6 bases). V lost 6 bases and J lost 1, with 12 bases in between. This CDR3 region has 14 residues. CDR3 DNA sequence: TGTGCCAGCAGACACAGTAGCGGCCAAGAGACCCAGTACTTC. It yields the protein CASRHSSGQETQYF.

This clonotype appeared many times. The genes are TRBV20-1 and TRBJ2-7, with D perhaps matching TRBD1 (5 bases). Germline V lookup: CDR1 DFQATT, CDR2 SNEGSKA (reference sequence). This CDR3 contains 15 residues. The ends were cut back, 1 base at V and 3 bases at J, with 16 bases in the middle. The CDR3 region is CSARAAGGQYYEQYF. Written as DNA, the CDR3 is TGCAGTGCTAGAGCTGCAGGTGGACAATACTACGAGCAGTACTTC.

This clonotype was recorded at least ten times. The V gene is TRBV30, the J gene TRBJ1-2, with a possible D match to TRBD1 (6 bases). V gave up 2 bases and J gave up 2 bases, with 9 bases separating them. Germline V gene lookup returns CDR1 GTSNPN and CDR2 SVGIG (reference sequence). The CDR3 has 13 amino acids. Written as DNA, the CDR3 is TGTGCCTGGAGTACGGGGGCGAACTATGGCTACACCTTC. This codes for CAWSTGANYGYTF.

In regard to this clonotype: Given a much more abundant clone one base away, this may be a read error. The gene calls are TRBV29-1 and TRBJ2-1; no clear D. Deletions cut 0 bases from V and 3 bases from J, with 9 bases between. In germline, CDR1 is SQVTM, CDR2 ANQGSEA. CDR3 length equals 14 residues. CDR3 amino acids: CSVEEPTHYNEQFF. In nucleotides, the CDR3 is TGCAGCGTTGAAGAACCGACTCACTACAATGAGCAGTTCTTC.

The table lists this clonotype with many counts. This chain links TRBV15 with TRBJ2-3; D is uncertain. V was pared by 1 base and J by 1 base, with 3 bases between. The CDR3 length is 13 residues. Germline lookup yields CDR1 LNHNV and CDR2 YYDKDF (reference sequence). This CDR3 is CATSRARTDTQYF. CDR3 sequence (DNA): TGTGCCACCAGCAGAGCCCGCACAGATACGCAGTATTTT.

The chain recombines TRBV20-1 with TRBJ1-1; no clear D gene. The V and J ends lost 0 bases and 10 bases respectively, with 21 bases between them. There are 15 residues in the CDR3. CDR1 and CDR2 from the germline V gene are DFQATT and SNEGSKA (reference sequence). The chain's CDR3 is CSARDPAEWELRAFF. The CDR3 DNA is TGCAGTGCTAGAGATCCAGCGGAGTGGGAACTGAGAGCTTTCTTT.

This clonotype was observed a few times. The chain recombines TRBV6-1 with TRBJ2-5; D might be TRBD2 (5 bases). The J call is doubtful: the DNA matches TRBJ2-7 better. The CDR3 is made up of 16 amino acids. Germline CDR1 is MNHNS and CDR2 is SASEGT. The CDR3 sequence is CASRTFLGRGRDEQYF. The CDR3 DNA reads as TGTGCCAGCAGGACGTTTCTGGGCCGGGGTCGAGACGAGCAGTACTTC.

As regards this clonotype: A much larger clone differs by one base, so this may be a read error. J is TRBJ2-3 and V is TRBV5-1; D gene ambiguous. Germline CDR1 SGHRS, CDR2 YFSETQ. The V and J ends lost 0 bases and 5 bases respectively, with 7 bases between them. There are 13 residues in the CDR3. CDR3 DNA sequence: TGCGCCAGCAGCTTGGATAACATAGATACGCAGTATTTT. Translating gives CASSLDNIDTQYF.

The chain uses TRBV5-1 and TRBJ2-3, with 10 bases matching TRBD2. This CDR3 spans 18 amino acids. Germline values: CDR1 SGHRS, CDR2 YFSETQ. J was trimmed by 0 bases and V by 2 bases; bases with no gene match: 9. The CDR3 coding sequence is TGCGCCAGCAGCTTTTCGACTAGCGGGTACTCTAGCACAGATACGCAGTATTTT. The encoded protein is CASSFSTSGYSSTDTQYF. Combining the CDR3 with reference TRBV5-1 and TRBJ2-3 gives the whole variable domain KAGVTQTPRYLIKTRGQQVTLSCSPISGHRSVSWYQQTPGQGLQFLFEYFSETQRNKGNFPGRFSGRQFSNSRSEMNVSTLELGDSALYLCASSFSTSGYSSTDTQYFGPGTRLTVL.

This clonotype was recorded a few times. The chain uses TRBV14 and TRBJ2-5, with 7 bases lining up with TRBD2. V shed 6 bases, J shed 11 bases, and the junction held 18 bases outside the gene matches. Germline lookup yields CDR1 SGHDN and CDR2 FVKESK. The CDR3 is 15 amino acids. In DNA, the CDR3 is TGTGCCAGCAGTCGTACTAGCGACTCCCCGGGGGAGCAGTACTTC. This translates into CASSRTSDSPGEQYF.

The V and J genes are TRBV6-6 and TRBJ2-3, with 11 nucleotides matching TRBD2. Germline V lookup: CDR1 MNHNY, CDR2 SVGAGI (reference sequence). This CDR3 spans 14 amino acids. With 6 bases clipped from V and 6 bases from J, the junction kept 5 bases outside the gene matches. The CDR3 DNA sequence: TGTGCCAGCAGAATGACTAGCGGGGTCGATACGCAGTATTTT. Translation: CASRMTSGVDTQYF.

This clonotype showed up just a few times. V usage is TRBV12-3 or TRBV12-4 and J usage is TRBJ2-5; TRBD1 matches at 7 bases. The CDR3 totals 14 residues. Trimming cost V 7 bases and J 5 bases; bases outside gene matches: 10. This CDR3 reads CASTRDSGVETQYF. The CDR3 DNA reads TGTGCCAGCACCCGGGACAGTGGTGTGGAGACCCAGTACTTC.

A few counts support this clonotype. V is TRBV5-1 and J is TRBJ2-1; 7 bases align to TRBD2. The CDR3 is 15 amino acids. Germline CDR1 SGHRS, CDR2 YFSETQ. The trim removed 4 bases at V and 1 base at J, leaving 5 bases unmatched. The CDR3 sequence: CASSRMGGSYNEQFF. The DNA for the CDR3 is TGCGCCAGCAGCCGCATGGGGGGGTCCTACAATGAGCAGTTCTTC.

This clonotype was picked up a small number of times. The rearrangement uses TRBV6-6 and TRBJ2-3, with 9 bases aligning to TRBD1. The J segment lost 1 base and the V segment lost 5 bases, leaving 7 bases of the junction unmatched. Germline CDR1 and CDR2: MNHNY and SVGAGI (reference sequence). This CDR3 comprises 16 residues. In DNA, the CDR3 is TGTGCCAGCAGTACCCCGGACAGGGGAGGCACAGATACGCAGTATTTT. Amino acids: CASSTPDRGGTDTQYF.

Comment on this clonotype: This may stem from a read error, because a much larger clone lies one nucleotide away. Here the CDR3 omits its conserved ending phenylalanine or tryptophan, so a read error is the likely source. The chain uses TRBV29-1 and TRBJ1-2; no firm D call. Per germline, CDR1 SQVTM and CDR2 ANQGSEA. The CDR3 contains 12 residues. The ends were cut back, 4 bases at V and 6 bases at J, with 12 bases in the middle. The CDR3 DNA reads as TGCAGCGTTGTGCCCTTATCCGATGGCTACACCTAC. Protein: CSVVPLSDGYTY.

Regarding this clonotype: A much larger clone is a single base away; this may be a read error. The V and J genes are TRBV10-3 and TRBJ1-2; 9 nucleotides line up with TRBD1. CDR1 and CDR2 (germline): ENHRY, SYGVKD. The CDR3 contains 14 residues. V lost 8 bases and J lost 6; bases outside the gene matches: 10. The chain's CDR3 is CAIRARDRENGYTF. The CDR3 nucleotides are TGTGCCATCCGCGCTCGGGACAGGGAGAATGGCTACACCTTC.

The rearrangement links TRBV2 to TRBJ1-4; no clear D. Germline V gene sequence: CDR1 SNHLY, CDR2 FYNNEI. The CDR3 is 16 residues long. Trimming took off 1 base at V and 0 bases at J, with 9 bases between the two ends. CDR3 nucleotides: TGTGCCAGCAGTGAAGAACAAGCTGCAACTAATGAAAAACTGTTTTTT. It translates to CASSEEQAATNEKLFF. The full variable domain, with the rest looked up from reference TRBV2 and TRBJ1-4, is EPEVTQTPSHQVTQMGQEVILRCVPISNHLYFYWYRQILGQKVEFLVSFYNNEISEKSEIFDDQFSVERPDGSNFTLKIRSTKLEDSAMYFCASSEEQAATNEKLFFGSGTQLSVL.

This clonotype has only a few counts. V gene TRBV7-2 combines with J gene TRBJ1-4, with D maybe TRBD1 (6 bases). Trimming left V 3 bases short and J 7 bases short, with 15 bases between. The CDR3 consists of 15 residues. Germline V gives CDR1 SGHTA, CDR2 FQGNSA. The CDR3 loop reads CASSLASGTPEKLFF. The CDR3 DNA sequence: TGTGCCAGCAGCTTGGCTAGCGGGACACCTGAAAAACTGTTTTTT.

This clonotype was picked up many times. The CDR3 DNA reads as TGCAGTGCTAGAGTACGCGGGAGCTCCTACAATGAGCAGTTCTTC. Translating gives CSARVRGSSYNEQFF. The genes are TRBV20-1 and TRBJ2-1; 7 nucleotides align to TRBD2. In germline, CDR1 is DFQATT, CDR2 SNEGSKA (reference sequence). CDR3 length: 15 amino acids. Unmatched junction bases numbered 3, after V lost 1 base and J lost 0 bases.

In this sample, this clonotype turned up many times. The chain employs TRBV5-1 and TRBJ1-2; 9 bases align to TRBD1. From germline, CDR1 is SGHRS and CDR2 YFSETQ. J was trimmed by 6 bases and V by 4 bases; bases with no gene match: 7. CDR3 length: 14 residues. CDR3 residues: CASSEDRGLDGYTF. CDR3 in DNA: TGCGCCAGCAGCGAGGACAGGGGCTTAGATGGCTACACCTTC.

This chain links TRBV3-1 with TRBJ2-7; D is possibly TRBD1 or TRBD2 (5 bases each). The V gene's germline CDR1 is LGHDT and CDR2 YNNKEL (reference sequence). The CDR3 sequence is 17 residues long. Trimming cost V 0 bases and J 3 bases, with 18 bases left between them. Here the CDR3 DNA reads TGTGCCAGCAGCCAAGAATTAGGGGCAGGACTGAACTACGAGCAGTACTTC. Its translation: CASSQELGAGLNYEQYF.

This chain joins TRBV5-1 and TRBJ2-7, with D maybe TRBD2 (5 bases). The CDR3 is made up of 15 amino acids. Looked up from germline, CDR1 is SGHRS and CDR2 is YFSETQ. Trimming took 4 bases from V and 0 from J, leaving 14 bases between them. This CDR3 reads CASSQRERGSYEQYF. CDR3 nucleotides: TGCGCCAGCAGCCAACGGGAACGGGGCTCCTACGAGCAGTACTTC.

This clonotype was picked up a small number of times. The rearrangement uses TRBV2 and TRBJ1-2; 7 bases are a match to TRBD1. V was pared by 8 bases and J by 3 bases, with 9 bases of the junction left unmatched. CDR1 is SNHLY and CDR2 is FYNNEI in the germline V gene. This CDR3 is 14 amino acids long. The CDR3 sequence is CASLLEGTDYGYTF. DNA of the CDR3: TGTGCCAGCCTCCTCGAAGGGACAGACTATGGCTACACCTTC.

This clonotype appeared many times. The genes are TRBV3-1 and TRBJ2-7; D assignment may be TRBD1 or TRBD2 (6 bases each). CDR1 LGHDT and CDR2 YNNKEL come from the germline V gene (reference sequence). The CDR3 consists of 14 residues. Deletions cut 5 bases from V and 7 bases from J, with 18 bases between. CDR3 DNA sequence: TGTGCCAGCAGCGCTAACAGGGACTCCTTGGAGCAGTACTTC. Protein product: CASSANRDSLEQYF.

This clonotype has more than one count but fewer than ten. The chain employs TRBV20-1 and TRBJ2-1; 9 nucleotides agree with TRBD2. The CDR3 covers 17 residues. V gave up 1 base and J gave up 4 bases; unmatched junction bases: 11. Per the germline V gene, CDR1 is DFQATT and CDR2 is SNEGSKA (reference sequence). In DNA, the CDR3 is TGCAGTGCTAGAGGGAAGTTAGCGGGGGCAACATACAATGAGCAGTTCTTC. It translates to CSARGKLAGATYNEQFF.

V and J are TRBV20-1 and TRBJ1-3; D is ambiguous. The V end lost 6 bases, the J end lost 0 bases, and 12 bases lay between the germline ends. This CDR3 is 14 amino acids long. Germline CDR1 reads DFQATT; CDR2 reads SNEGSKA (reference sequence). The chain's CDR3 is CSAPPRNSGNTIYF. CDR3 DNA sequence: TGCAGTGCCCCCCCCCGAAACTCTGGAAACACCATATATTTT.

The sample holds a few counts of this clonotype. The V and J genes are TRBV7-2 and TRBJ1-6; no clear D. V dropped 2 bases and J dropped 7 bases, with 9 bases sitting between them. Germline values: CDR1 SGHTA, CDR2 FQGNSA. This CDR3 has 14 residues. CDR3 sequence: CASSLYGPNSPLHF. CDR3 DNA: TGTGCCAGCAGCTTATATGGGCCAAATTCACCCCTCCACTTT.

V and J are TRBV12-3 or TRBV12-4 and TRBJ2-3; D is possibly TRBD1 (6 bases). The CDR3 length is 14 residues. V lost 6 bases and J 6 bases, leaving 16 bases between the germline ends. The CDR3: CASSSGQILDTQYF. In DNA, the CDR3 is TGTGCCAGCAGCAGTGGACAGATCTTGGATACGCAGTATTTT.